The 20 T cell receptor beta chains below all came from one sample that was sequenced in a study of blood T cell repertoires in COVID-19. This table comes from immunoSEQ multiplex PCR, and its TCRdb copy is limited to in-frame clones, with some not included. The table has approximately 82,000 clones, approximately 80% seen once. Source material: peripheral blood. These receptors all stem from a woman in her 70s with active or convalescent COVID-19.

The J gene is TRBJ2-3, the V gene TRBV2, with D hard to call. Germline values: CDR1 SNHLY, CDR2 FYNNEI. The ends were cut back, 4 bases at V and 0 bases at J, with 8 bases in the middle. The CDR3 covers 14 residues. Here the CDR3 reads CASSVGLSTDTQYF. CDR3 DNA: TGTGCCAGCAGTGTTGGGCTAAGCACAGATACGCAGTATTTT.

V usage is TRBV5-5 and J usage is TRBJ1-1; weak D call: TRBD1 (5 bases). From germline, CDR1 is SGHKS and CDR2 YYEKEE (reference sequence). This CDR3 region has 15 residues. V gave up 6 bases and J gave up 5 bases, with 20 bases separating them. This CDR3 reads CASISGGEVGTEAFF. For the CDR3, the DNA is TGTGCCAGCATCAGCGGAGGGGAGGTGGGGACTGAAGCTTTCTTT.

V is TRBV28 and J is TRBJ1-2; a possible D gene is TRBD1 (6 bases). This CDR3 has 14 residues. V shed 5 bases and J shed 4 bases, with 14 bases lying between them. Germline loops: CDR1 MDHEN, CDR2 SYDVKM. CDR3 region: CASSTGHSTYGYTF. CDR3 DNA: TGTGCCAGCAGTACAGGGCATTCAACCTATGGCTACACCTTC.

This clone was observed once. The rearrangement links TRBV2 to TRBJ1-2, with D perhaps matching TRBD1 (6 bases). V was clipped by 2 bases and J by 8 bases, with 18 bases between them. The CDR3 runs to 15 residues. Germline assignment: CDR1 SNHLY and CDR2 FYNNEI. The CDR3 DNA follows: TGTGCCAGCAGTGAAATCGGCAGGGGACACGCCGGCTACACCTTC. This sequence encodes CASSEIGRGHAGYTF.

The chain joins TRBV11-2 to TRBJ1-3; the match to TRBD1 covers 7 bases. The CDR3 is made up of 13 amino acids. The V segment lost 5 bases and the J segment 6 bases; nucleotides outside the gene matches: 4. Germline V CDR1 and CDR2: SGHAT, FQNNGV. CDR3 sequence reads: CASSAGQENTIYF. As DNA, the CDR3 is TGTGCCAGCAGCGCCGGACAGGAAAACACCATATATTTT.

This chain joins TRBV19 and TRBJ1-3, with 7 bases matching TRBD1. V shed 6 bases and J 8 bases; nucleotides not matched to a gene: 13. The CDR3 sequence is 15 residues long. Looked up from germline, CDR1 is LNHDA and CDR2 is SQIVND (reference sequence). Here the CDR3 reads CASSLQGIREDTIYF. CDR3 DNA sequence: TGTGCCAGTAGCCTACAGGGGATCCGTGAAGACACCATATATTTT.

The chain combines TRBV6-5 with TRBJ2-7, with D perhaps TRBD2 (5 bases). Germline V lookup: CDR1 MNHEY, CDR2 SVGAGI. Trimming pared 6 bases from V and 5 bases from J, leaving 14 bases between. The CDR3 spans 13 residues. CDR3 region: CASSRMRADEQYF. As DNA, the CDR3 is TGTGCCAGCAGCCGGATGAGGGCTGACGAGCAGTACTTC.

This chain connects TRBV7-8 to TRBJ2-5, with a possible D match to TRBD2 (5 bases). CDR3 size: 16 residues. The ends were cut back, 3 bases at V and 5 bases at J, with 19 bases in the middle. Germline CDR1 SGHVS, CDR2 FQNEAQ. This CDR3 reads CASSFGSPFSGETQYF. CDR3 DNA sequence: TGTGCCAGCAGCTTTGGCTCCCCCTTCTCGGGGGAGACCCAGTACTTC.

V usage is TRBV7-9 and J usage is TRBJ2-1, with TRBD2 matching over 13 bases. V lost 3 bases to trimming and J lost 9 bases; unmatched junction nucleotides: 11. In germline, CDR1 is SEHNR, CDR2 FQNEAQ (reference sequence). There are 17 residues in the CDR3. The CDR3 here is CASSLRKTSGGTPEQFF. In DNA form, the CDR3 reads TGTGCCAGCAGCTTGCGGAAGACTAGCGGGGGGACCCCTGAGCAGTTCTTC.

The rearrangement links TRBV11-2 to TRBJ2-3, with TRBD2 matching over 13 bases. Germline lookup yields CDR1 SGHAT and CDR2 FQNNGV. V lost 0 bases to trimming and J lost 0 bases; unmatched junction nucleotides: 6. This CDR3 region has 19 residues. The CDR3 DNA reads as TGTGCCAGCAGCTTAGATCAGACTAGCGGGGGGCGTAGCACAGATACGCAGTATTTT. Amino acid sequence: CASSLDQTSGGRSTDTQYF.

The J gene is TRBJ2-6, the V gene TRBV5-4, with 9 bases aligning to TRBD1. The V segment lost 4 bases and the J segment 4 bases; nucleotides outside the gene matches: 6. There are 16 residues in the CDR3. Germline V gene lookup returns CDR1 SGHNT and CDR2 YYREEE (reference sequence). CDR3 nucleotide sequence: TGTGCCAGCAGCCCTGGACAGGGGAACGGGGCCAACGTCCTGACTTTC. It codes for CASSPGQGNGANVLTF.

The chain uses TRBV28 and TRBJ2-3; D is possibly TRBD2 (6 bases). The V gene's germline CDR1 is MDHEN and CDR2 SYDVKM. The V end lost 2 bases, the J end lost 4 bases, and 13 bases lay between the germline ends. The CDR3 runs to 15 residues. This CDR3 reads CASSLTAEGADTQYF. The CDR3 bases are TGTGCCAGCAGTTTAACGGCGGAGGGAGCAGATACGCAGTATTTT.

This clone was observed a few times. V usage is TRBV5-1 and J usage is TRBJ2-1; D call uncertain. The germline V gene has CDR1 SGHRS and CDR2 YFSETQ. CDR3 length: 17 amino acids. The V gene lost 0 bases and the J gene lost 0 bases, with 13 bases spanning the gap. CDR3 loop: CASSLATARSSYNEQFF. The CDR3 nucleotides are TGCGCCAGCAGCTTGGCCACGGCGAGGAGCTCCTACAATGAGCAGTTCTTC.

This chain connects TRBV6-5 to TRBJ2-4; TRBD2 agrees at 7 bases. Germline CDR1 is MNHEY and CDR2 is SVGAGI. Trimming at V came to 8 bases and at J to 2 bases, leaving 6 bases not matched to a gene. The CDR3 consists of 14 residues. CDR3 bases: TGTGCCAGCCGGATGGGGGGGTCCAAAAACATTCAGTACTTC. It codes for CASRMGGSKNIQYF.

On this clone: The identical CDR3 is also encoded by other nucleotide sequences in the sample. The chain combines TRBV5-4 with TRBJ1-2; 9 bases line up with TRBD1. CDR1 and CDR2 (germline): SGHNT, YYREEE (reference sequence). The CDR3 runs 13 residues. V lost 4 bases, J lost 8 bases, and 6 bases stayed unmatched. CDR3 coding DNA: TGTGCCAGCAGCCAGGGACAGGGTTACGGCTACACCTTC. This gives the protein CASSQGQGYGYTF.

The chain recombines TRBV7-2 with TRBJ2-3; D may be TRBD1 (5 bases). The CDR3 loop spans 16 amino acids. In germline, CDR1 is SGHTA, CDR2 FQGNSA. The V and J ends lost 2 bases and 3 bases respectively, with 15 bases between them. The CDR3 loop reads CASSLRDRGRTDTQYF. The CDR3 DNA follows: TGTGCCAGCAGCTTAAGGGATAGGGGCAGGACAGATACGCAGTATTTT.

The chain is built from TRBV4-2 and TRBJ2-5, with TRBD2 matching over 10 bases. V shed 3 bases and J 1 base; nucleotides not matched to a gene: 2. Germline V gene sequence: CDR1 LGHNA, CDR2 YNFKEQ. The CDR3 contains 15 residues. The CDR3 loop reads CASSQQRGGQETQYF. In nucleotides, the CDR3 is TGTGCCAGCAGCCAGCAGCGGGGGGGCCAAGAGACCCAGTACTTC.

The CDR3: CASSQNAGGGTAFF. CDR3 nucleotide sequence: TGTGCCAGCAGCCAAAACGCCGGGGGTGGTACGGCTTTCTTT. The chain recombines TRBV14 with TRBJ1-1; TRBD1 is a possible D gene (5 bases). Trimming shortened V by 2 bases and J by 11 bases, and 18 bases separated the two germline ends. In germline, CDR1 is SGHDN, CDR2 FVKESK. The CDR3 has 14 residues. The whole variable domain, filled in from reference TRBV14 and TRBJ1-1, reads EAGVTQFPSHSVIEKGQTVTLRCDPISGHDNLYWYRRVMGKEIKFLLHFVKESKQDESGMPNNRFLAERTGGTYSTLKVQPAELEDSGVYFCASSQNAGGGTAFFGQGTRLTVV.

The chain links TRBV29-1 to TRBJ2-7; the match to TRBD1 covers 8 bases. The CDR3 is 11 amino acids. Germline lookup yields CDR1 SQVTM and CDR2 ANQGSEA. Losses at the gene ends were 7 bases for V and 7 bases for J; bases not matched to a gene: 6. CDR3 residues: CSARTGSEQYF. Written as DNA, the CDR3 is TGCAGCGCACGGACAGGGAGTGAGCAGTACTTC.

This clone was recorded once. Here the CDR3 reads CASSDATRNTGELFF. The CDR3 DNA sequence: TGTGCCAGCAGTGATGCCACAAGGAACACCGGGGAGCTGTTTTTT. The genes are TRBV25-1 and TRBJ2-2; the D is unclear. V dropped 3 bases and J dropped 1 base, with 9 bases sitting between them. Germline V gene lookup returns CDR1 MGHDK and CDR2 SYGVNS. CDR3 size: 15 residues.